One sample yielded the 9 T cell receptor beta chains listed below, sequenced in a study of cytomegalovirus exposure and HLA in healthy donors. The data were produced by immunoSEQ multiplex PCR, yet TCRdb's version contains in-frame clones alone and is incomplete. The sample carries tens of thousands of clones, approximately 96% recorded once. Sequencing was done on a sample of PBMCs. These receptors were obtained from a man aged 18 to 30 in good health and CMV-seronegative.

This clone came up once. The chain joins TRBV11-3 to TRBJ2-1, with a tentative D call TRBD2 (6 bases). Germline V gene lookup returns CDR1 SGHNT and CDR2 YENEEA. There are 16 residues in the CDR3. V was shortened by 5 bases and J by 10 bases, with 24 bases between the two germline ends. The CDR3 loop is CASSLAFPSDKGEQFF. The CDR3 DNA is TGTGCCAGCAGCCTAGCCTTTCCTAGCGATAAGGGGGAGCAGTTCTTC.

The chain is built from TRBV7-8 and TRBJ2-7, with D tentatively TRBD2 (6 bases). This CDR3 is 15 amino acids long. V gave up 5 bases and J gave up 0 bases, with 14 bases separating them. Per germline, CDR1 SGHVS and CDR2 FQNEAQ. CDR3 in DNA: TGTGCCAGCAGCCAATGGGGGGAGAGCTCCTACGAGCAGTACTTC. Protein sequence: CASSQWGESSYEQYF.

The chain links TRBV29-1 to TRBJ2-7; D might be TRBD1 (5 bases). The CDR3 sequence is 12 residues long. The germline V gene has CDR1 SQVTM and CDR2 ANQGSEA. V was trimmed by 4 bases and J by 2 bases, leaving 9 bases between them. The CDR3 nucleotides read TGCAGCGTTGGCAGGGATACCTACGAGCAGTACTTC. This gives the protein CSVGRDTYEQYF.

This clone was observed a single time. The chain links TRBV19 to TRBJ2-2; D gene ambiguous. Germline assignment: CDR1 LNHDA and CDR2 SQIVND (reference sequence). The V end lost 7 bases, the J end lost 5 bases, and 14 bases lay between the germline ends. The length of the CDR3 is 14 residues. CDR3: CASTVVVWTGELFF. CDR3 bases: TGTGCCAGTACGGTCGTAGTTTGGACCGGGGAGCTGTTTTTT.

The chain joins TRBV27 to TRBJ2-2, with 8 bases matching TRBD1. Trimming cost V 3 bases and J 7 bases; bases outside gene matches: 7. The CDR3 covers 15 residues. The V gene's germline CDR1 is MNHEY and CDR2 SMNVEV (reference sequence). CDR3 sequence: CASSLSGGLSGELFF. DNA of the CDR3: TGTGCCAGCAGTTTGTCAGGGGGCTTGAGCGGGGAGCTGTTTTTT.

The rearrangement uses TRBV5-1 and TRBJ1-6; D unresolved. Between the trimmed V and J ends, which lost 5 bases and 0 bases, there was a span of 9 bases. Germline CDR1 is SGHRS and CDR2 is YFSETQ. This CDR3 comprises 15 residues. In DNA form, the CDR3 reads TGCGCCAGCAGTCCTTTCAGCTCCTATAATTCACCCCTCCACTTT. This codes for CASSPFSSYNSPLHF. Full variable domain (missing parts from reference TRBV5-1 and TRBJ1-6): KAGVTQTPRYLIKTRGQQVTLSCSPISGHRSVSWYQQTPGQGLQFLFEYFSETQRNKGNFPGRFSGRQFSNSRSEMNVSTLELGDSALYLCASSPFSSYNSPLHFGNGTRLTVT.

The V gene is TRBV4-1, the J gene TRBJ1-2; weak D call: TRBD1 (5 bases). CDR1 is MGHRA, CDR2 YSYEKL, per germline. CDR3 length equals 15 residues. The germline V and J ends were trimmed by 0 bases and 7 bases, with 15 bases remaining between them. CDR3 residues: CASSQDITRVSGYTF. DNA for the CDR3: TGCGCCAGCAGCCAAGATATAACCAGGGTGTCTGGCTACACCTTC.

This clone was observed a single time. The chain combines TRBV7-6 with TRBJ2-1, with 12 bases fitting TRBD2. The length of the CDR3 is 15 residues. The V and J ends lost 5 bases and 4 bases, in that order; junction bases with no gene match: 3. Germline V gene sequence: CDR1 SGHVS, CDR2 FNYEAQ. The CDR3 region has the DNA TGTGCCAGCAGCCGGACTAGCGGGGCATACAATGAGCAGTTCTTC. As protein: CASSRTSGAYNEQFF.

This clone showed up just a few times. This chain connects TRBV19 to TRBJ2-7; D ambiguous. CDR1 LNHDA and CDR2 SQIVND come from the germline V gene (reference sequence). V was shortened by 8 bases and J by 9 bases, with 20 bases between the two germline ends. This CDR3 spans 13 amino acids. The CDR3 spells CASSILLEQGQYF. Here the CDR3 DNA reads TGTGCCAGTTCAATCCTCCTGGAGCAAGGGCAGTACTTC. Combining the CDR3 with reference TRBV19 and TRBJ2-7 gives the whole variable domain DGGITQSPKYLFRKEGQNVTLSCEQNLNHDAMYWYRQDPGQGLRLIYYSQIVNDFQKGDIAEGYSVSREKKESFPLTVTSAQKNPTAFYLCASSILLEQGQYFGPGTRLTVT.